This T cell receptor beta chain was observed in a study of spatial heterogeneity in lung cancer. On the study more broadly: The average appearance count of each unique TCR and UMI combination in raw reads was more than ten.

Points from the study as a whole: Within tumors, counts of expanded alpha and beta TCRs tracked tumor mutation counts.

Each CDR3 protein is one row after TCRdb ran MiXCR on the 5' RACE reads. The sample has about 5,700 distinct CDR3 sequences; 26% are singletons. The length of the CDR3 is 17 residues. In the case of this clonotype: As yet, its antigen is unknown.

Time point defined: sample taken at primary tumor resection. The donor group consisted of under 90 patients who had untreated, early-stage non-small cell lung cancer. TCRs were sequenced from unsorted whole RNA of tumor, nontumor lung or PBMC. The sequences come from lung tumor tissue, collected at surgery. The clonotype originates from a male donor with early-stage non-small cell lung cancer. The rearrangement uses TRBV21-1 and TRBJ2-2; TRBD1 is the table's D call, not checked against the DNA. TRBV21-1 is a pseudogene. The DNA for the CDR3 is TGTGCCAGCAGGAACCCGGGACAGGGGCACCTCACCGGGGAGCTGTTTTTT. The encoded protein is CASRNPGQGHLTGELFF.